Given below is one T cell receptor beta chain in context. Its cognate antigen has yet to be identified. No much larger clone is present one base from it, and per-base qualities are unavailable. The time point label corresponds to: baseline before first vaccination. Vaccinee samples came from UK trials COV001 and COV002, including a single-blind randomized controlled phase 2/3 trial of AZD1222 (ChAdOx1 nCoV-19) in healthy adults. For TCRbeta chain sequencing, PBMC samples were collected from trial participants at day 0 and at day 28 after the second dose. The CDR3 regions of human TCRbeta chains were analyzed by immunosequencing. In the source study's methods: TCRs in the repertoires were matched against a reference library of SARS-CoV-2-specific TCRs that had been generated with the MIRA antigen-specificity platform. Breadth was defined as the fraction of unique TCRs that were SARS-CoV-2-associated, and depth was defined as the fraction of total T cells that were SARS-CoV-2-associated. Each spike-specific TCR was assigned to its reactive spike region and to a CD4 or CD8 class using the MIRA data. Log10-transformed breadth and depth values were compared by one-way ANOVA with Sidak's multiple comparisons tests. TCRdb stores this immuneACCESS table with in-frame sequences only. Part of the clones is absent; in the studies checked, under half of the shortfall reflects unresolved V genes, and no reason is known for the rest. That table is the source of V, J and clone size, and D and trimming were worked out from the DNA. In all, the sample holds tens of thousands of clones, and under 95% of those were seen once. Approximately 4.2% of the sample is in the top ten clones.

The CDR3 contains 16 residues, cysteine and phenylalanine counted. The only DNA kept is the CDR3, 48 bases in frame from the first base. V is shortened by 1 base, J by 5 bases, and the region joining them spans 12 bases. The germline V gene sets CDR1 to SGHTA and CDR2 to FQGNSA. The data stem from a study of T cell responses to AZD1222 COVID-19 vaccine (dated by TCRdb to the early 2020s). In terms of the full investigation: Because spike-specific TCR depth and breadth did not differ between the two schedules, AZD1222 recipients who got a second dose at roughly 4 weeks were pooled with those who got a second dose at roughly 12 weeks. A total of 240 or so trial participants underwent TCR sequencing, of whom around 210 had received two doses of AZD1222 and some 26 had received two doses of the MenACWY control vaccine. Trial participants were enrolled by age into subgroups of 18-55, 56-69 and 70-plus years, and around 140, 26 and 57 TCR-sequenced participants, respectively, were included in these subgroups.

Here is what the overall study found, with its caveats: The vaccine-associated CD4 TCRs covered the entire spike protein, and the dominant responses fell in regions 160-218 and 743-854. Because no day 14 peak-response samples were available, the repertoires could be characterized only after the peak T cell response. After two AZD1222 doses, both the breadth and the depth of spike-specific TCRs were significantly higher than at day 0 and than in MenACWY recipients. The 56-69-year group was small, and its depth increase did not reach significance, likely because of low power. Participants were mostly white British, with more females than males. The authors suggested clonal diversity may have been underestimated. Epitopes outside the regions mutated in the B.1.351 and B.1.1.7 variants were reportedly recognized by nearly half of the unique spike-specific TCRs. Conclusions about previously exposed vaccinees are limited because only six or seven AZD1222 recipients were SARS-CoV-2 seropositive at baseline.

Rearrangement joined TRBV7-2 to TRBJ1-6, with an unclear D gene assignment. This clonotype originated in an adult in good health. The sample consisted of peripheral blood, taken on day 0 of AZD1222 vaccination. In nucleotides, the sequence is TGTGCCAGCAGCTTAGAAATAGGGATCAATAATTCACCCCTCCACTTT. This translates into CASSLEIGINNSPLHF.